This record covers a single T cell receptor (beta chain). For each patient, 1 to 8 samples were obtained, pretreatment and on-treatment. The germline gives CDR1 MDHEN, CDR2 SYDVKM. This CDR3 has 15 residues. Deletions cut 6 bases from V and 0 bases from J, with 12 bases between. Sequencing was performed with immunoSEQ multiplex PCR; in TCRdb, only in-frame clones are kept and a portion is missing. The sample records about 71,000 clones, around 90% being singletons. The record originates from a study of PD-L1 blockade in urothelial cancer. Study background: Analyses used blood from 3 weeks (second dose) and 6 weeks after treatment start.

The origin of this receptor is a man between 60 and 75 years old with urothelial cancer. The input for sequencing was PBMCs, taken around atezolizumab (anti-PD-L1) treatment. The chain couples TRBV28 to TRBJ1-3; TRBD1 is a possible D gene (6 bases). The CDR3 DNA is TGTGCCAGCAGCCCGACAGGCCTCTCTGGAAACACCATATATTTT. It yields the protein CASSPTGLSGNTIYF.